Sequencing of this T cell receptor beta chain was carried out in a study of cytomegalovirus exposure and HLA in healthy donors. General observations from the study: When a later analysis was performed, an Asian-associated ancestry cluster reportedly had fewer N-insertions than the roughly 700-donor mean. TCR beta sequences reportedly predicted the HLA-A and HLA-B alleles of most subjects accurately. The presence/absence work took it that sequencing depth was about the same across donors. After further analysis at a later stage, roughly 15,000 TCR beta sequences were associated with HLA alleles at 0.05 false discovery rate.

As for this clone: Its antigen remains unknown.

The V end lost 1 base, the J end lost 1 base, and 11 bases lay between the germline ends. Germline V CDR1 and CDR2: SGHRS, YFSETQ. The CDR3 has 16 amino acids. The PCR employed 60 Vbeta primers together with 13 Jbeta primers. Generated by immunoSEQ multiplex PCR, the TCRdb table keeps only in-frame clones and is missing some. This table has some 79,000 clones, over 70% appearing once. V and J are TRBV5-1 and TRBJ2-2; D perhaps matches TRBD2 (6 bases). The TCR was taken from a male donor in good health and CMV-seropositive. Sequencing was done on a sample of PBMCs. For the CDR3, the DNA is TGCGCCAGCAGCTTGCAGGGACTCATGAACACCGGGGAGCTGTTTTTT. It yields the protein CASSLQGLMNTGELFF.